The T cell receptor beta chain described here comes from a study of cytomegalovirus exposure and HLA in healthy donors. PCR used 60 Vbeta primers and 13 Jbeta primers. Assay: immunoSEQ multiplex PCR; the TCRdb copy retains only in-frame clones and omits some. The data hold tens of thousands of clones, with 70% to 80% observed a single time. This CDR3 is 15 amino acids long. Germline CDR1 reads MDHEN; CDR2 reads SYDVKM. V lost 7 bases, J lost 4 bases, and 11 bases stayed unmatched. This TCR was recovered from a man over 45 in good health and CMV-seronegative. The material sequenced was PBMCs. The chain combines TRBV28 with TRBJ2-7; the match to TRBD1 covers 9 bases. The CDR3 nucleotides read TGTGCCAGCACTCATGCGGGGACAGGGAATTACGAGCAGTACTTC. As protein: CASTHAGTGNYEQYF. Full variable domain (missing parts from reference TRBV28 and TRBJ2-7): DVKVTQSSRYLVKRTGEKVFLECVQDMDHENMFWYRQDPGLGLRLIYFSYDVKMKEKGDIPEGYSVSREKKERFSLILESASTNQTSMYLCASTHAGTGNYEQYFGPGTRLTVT.